The rows below give T cell receptor beta chains drawn from one sample of a study of beta chain features in type 1 diabetes. Assay used: immunoSEQ multiplex PCR; TCRdb lists only in-frame clones, some missing. The sample has over 700,000 clones, roughly a sixth seen once. Sequenced: naive CD4+ T cells from blood. The receptors come from a woman aged 18-30 years in good health. The conserved cysteine and the conserved F or W are not part of the CDR3 here. Size values are once, few and many counts, or a class for expanded clones, and some rows have none.

clone size,V gene,CDR3 protein
few,TRBV27,ASKSSTDTQY
-,TRBV19,ASSIIGTGGGGSDEQF
few,TRBV28,ASRAGGQTYEQY
-,TRBV6-6,ATVFRALNTEAF
few,TRBV5-1,ASSLEGRAGTDTQY
-,TRBV7-2,ASSLLAGAYYEQY
few,TRBV19,ASSIARATGIYEQY
-,TRBV6-5,ASSLLTSPAGEQY
few,TRBV5-4,ASSLGIGREYNEQF
-,TRBV6-6,ASRPHRVSSDEQY